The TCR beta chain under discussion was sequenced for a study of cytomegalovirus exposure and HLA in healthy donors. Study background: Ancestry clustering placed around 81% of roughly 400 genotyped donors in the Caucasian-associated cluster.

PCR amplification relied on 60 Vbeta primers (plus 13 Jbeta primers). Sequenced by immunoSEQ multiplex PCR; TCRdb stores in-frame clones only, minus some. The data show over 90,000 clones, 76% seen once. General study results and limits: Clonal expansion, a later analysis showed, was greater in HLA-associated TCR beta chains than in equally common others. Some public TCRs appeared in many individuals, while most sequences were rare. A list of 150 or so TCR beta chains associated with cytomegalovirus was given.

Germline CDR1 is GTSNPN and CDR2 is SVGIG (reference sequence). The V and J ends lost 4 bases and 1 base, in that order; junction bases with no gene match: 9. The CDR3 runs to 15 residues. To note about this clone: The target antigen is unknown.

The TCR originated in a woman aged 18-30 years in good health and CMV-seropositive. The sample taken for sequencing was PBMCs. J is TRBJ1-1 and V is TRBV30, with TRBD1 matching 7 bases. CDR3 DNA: TGTGCCTGGAAACCAAAGACAGGGAGGAACACTGAAGCTTTCTTT. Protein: CAWKPKTGRNTEAFF.